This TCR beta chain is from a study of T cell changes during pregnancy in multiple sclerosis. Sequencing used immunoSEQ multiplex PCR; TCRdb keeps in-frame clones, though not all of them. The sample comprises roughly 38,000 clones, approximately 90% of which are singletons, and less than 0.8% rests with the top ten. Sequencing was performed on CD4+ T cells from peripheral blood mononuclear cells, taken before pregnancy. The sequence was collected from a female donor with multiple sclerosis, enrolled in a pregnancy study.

Here the CDR3 DNA reads TGTGCCAGCAGCCCGAAGAACACCTACGAGCAGTACTTC. Its translation is CASSPKNTYEQYF. The genes are TRBV7-8 and TRBJ2-7; D ambiguous. Germline loops: CDR1 SGHVS, CDR2 FQNEAQ. V gave up 5 bases and J gave up 2 bases, with 10 bases separating them. CDR3 length: 13 residues.